This T cell receptor (beta chain) was captured in a study of graft-versus-host responses after intestinal transplantation. Produced via immunoSEQ multiplex PCR; TCRdb's table is partial and in-frame only. Among roughly 3,600 clones, roughly 71% were seen once, and the ten largest hold approximately 7%. Documented time point: postoperative day 105 after intestinal transplantation (dayNNNN = postoperative day). From the graft tissue, intraepithelial and lamina propria lymphocytes were released through processing. Per germline, CDR1 SGHRS and CDR2 YFSETQ. After removal of 1 base from V and 4 bases from J, the junction contained 6 bases not matched to a gene. This CDR3 region has 15 residues.

The chain joins TRBV5-1 to TRBJ2-3; 7 bases line up with TRBD1. The sequence came from a human patient who received an intestinal transplant, so some T cells may come from the graft donor. The source was ileum tissue, collected 105 days after intestinal transplantation. CDR3 sequence (DNA): TGCGCCAGCAGCTTGCGGTCAGGGGGTGCAGATACGCAGTATTTT. Its protein is CASSLRSGGADTQYF.